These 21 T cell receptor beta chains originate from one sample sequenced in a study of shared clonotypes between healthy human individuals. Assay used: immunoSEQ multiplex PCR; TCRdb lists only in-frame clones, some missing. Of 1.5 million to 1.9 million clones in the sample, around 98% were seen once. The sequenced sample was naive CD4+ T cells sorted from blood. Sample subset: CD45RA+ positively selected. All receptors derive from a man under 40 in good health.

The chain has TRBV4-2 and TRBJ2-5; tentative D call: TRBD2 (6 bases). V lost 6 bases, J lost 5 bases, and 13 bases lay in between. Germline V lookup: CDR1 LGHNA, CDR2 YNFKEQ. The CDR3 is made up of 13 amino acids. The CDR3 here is CASREGLLETQYF. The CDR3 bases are TGTGCCAGCAGAGAGGGACTGCTGGAGACCCAGTACTTC.

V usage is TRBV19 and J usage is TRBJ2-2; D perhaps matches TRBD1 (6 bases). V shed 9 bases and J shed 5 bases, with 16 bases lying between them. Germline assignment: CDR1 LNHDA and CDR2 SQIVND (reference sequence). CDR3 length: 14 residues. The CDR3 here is CASDRLGGTGELFF. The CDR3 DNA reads TGTGCCAGCGACAGGTTAGGTGGAACCGGGGAGCTGTTTTTT.

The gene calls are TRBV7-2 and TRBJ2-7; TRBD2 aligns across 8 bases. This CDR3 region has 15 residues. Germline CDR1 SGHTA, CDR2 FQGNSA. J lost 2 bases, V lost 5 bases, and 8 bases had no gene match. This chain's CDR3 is CASSPSGSVTYEQYF. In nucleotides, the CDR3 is TGTGCCAGCAGCCCGAGCGGGAGTGTGACCTACGAGCAGTACTTC.

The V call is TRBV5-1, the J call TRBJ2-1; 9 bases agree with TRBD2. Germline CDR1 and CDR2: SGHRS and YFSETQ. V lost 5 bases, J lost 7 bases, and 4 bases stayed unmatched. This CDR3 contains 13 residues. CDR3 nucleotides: TGCGCCAGCAGTTACAGCGGGGGGAATGAGCAGTTCTTC. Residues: CASSYSGGNEQFF.

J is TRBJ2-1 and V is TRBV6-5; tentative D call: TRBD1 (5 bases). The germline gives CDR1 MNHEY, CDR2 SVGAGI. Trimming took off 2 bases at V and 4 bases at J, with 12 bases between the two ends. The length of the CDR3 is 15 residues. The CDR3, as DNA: TGTGCCAGCAGTTACGGCCAGGGTATATACAATGAGCAGTTCTTC. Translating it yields CASSYGQGIYNEQFF.

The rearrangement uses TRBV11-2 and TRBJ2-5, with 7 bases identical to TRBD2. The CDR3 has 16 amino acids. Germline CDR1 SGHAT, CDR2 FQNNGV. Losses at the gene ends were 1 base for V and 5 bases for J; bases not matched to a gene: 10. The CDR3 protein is CASSLAGRAGVETQYF. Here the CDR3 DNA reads TGTGCCAGCAGCTTAGCCGGCAGGGCGGGAGTGGAGACCCAGTACTTC.

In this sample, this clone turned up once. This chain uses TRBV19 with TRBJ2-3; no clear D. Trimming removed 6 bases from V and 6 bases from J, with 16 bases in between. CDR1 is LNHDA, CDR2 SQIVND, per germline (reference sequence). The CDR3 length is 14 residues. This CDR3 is CASSKIGKTDTQYF. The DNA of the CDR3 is TGTGCCAGTAGCAAGATTGGTAAGACGGATACGCAGTATTTT.

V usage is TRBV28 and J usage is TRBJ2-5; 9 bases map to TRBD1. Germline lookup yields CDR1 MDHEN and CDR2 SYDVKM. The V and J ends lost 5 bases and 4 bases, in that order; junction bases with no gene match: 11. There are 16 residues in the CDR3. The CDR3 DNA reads TGTGCCAGCAGTAGAACAGGGGGCTACCCAGTAGAGACCCAGTACTTC. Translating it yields CASSRTGGYPVETQYF.

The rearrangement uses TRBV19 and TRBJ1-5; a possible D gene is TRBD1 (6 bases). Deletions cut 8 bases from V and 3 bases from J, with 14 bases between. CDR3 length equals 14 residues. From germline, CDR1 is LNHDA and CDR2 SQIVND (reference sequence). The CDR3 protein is CASSRGQFNQPQHF. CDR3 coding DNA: TGTGCCAGTTCCCGCGGACAGTTCAATCAGCCCCAGCATTTT.

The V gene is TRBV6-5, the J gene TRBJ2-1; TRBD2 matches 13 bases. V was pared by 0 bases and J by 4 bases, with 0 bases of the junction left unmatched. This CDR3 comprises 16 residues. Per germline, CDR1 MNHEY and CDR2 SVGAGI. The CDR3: CASSYSGLAGYNEQFF. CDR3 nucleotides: TGTGCCAGCAGTTACTCGGGACTAGCGGGGTACAATGAGCAGTTCTTC.

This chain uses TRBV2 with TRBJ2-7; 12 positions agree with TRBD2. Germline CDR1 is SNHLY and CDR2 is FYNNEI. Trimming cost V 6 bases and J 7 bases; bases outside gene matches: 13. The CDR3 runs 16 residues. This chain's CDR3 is CASRDKLAGGPEEQYF. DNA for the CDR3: TGTGCCAGCAGAGATAAACTAGCGGGAGGTCCGGAAGAGCAGTACTTC.

CDR3 sequence reads: CASTRLGSYEQYF. The CDR3 DNA sequence: TGTGCCAGCACTAGACTGGGTTCCTACGAGCAGTACTTC. This sequence joins TRBV6-1 and TRBJ2-7, with unresolved D. CDR3 length: 13 amino acids. Germline loops: CDR1 MNHNS, CDR2 SASEGT. Trimming removed 7 bases from V and 1 base from J, with 11 bases in between.

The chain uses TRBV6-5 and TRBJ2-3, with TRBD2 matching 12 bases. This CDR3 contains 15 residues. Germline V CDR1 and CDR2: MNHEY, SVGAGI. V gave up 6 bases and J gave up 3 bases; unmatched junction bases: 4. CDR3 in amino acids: CASSYGTSGTDTQYF. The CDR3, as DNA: TGTGCCAGCAGCTACGGGACTAGCGGGACAGATACGCAGTATTTT.

CDR3 nucleotide sequence: TGCGCCAGCAGCTTGTCCGCGGGAGGTTCCCCCTACAATGAGCAGTTCTTC. It codes for CASSLSAGGSPYNEQFF. V and J are TRBV5-1 and TRBJ2-1; 8 bases agree with TRBD2. This CDR3 spans 17 amino acids. V trimming: 1 base; J trimming: 2 bases; junction bases outside the gene matches: 8. Germline V gene sequence: CDR1 SGHRS, CDR2 YFSETQ.

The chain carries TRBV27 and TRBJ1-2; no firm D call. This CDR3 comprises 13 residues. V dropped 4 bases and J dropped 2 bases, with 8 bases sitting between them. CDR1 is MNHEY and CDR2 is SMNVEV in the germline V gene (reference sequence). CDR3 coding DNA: TGTGCCAGCAGTTATGCGGGGAACTATGGCTACACCTTC. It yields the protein CASSYAGNYGYTF.

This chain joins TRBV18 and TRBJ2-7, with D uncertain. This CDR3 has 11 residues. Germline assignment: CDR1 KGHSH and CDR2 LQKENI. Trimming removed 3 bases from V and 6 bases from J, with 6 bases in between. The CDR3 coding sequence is TGTGCCAGCTCACCGGCGACCGAGCAGTACTTC. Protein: CASSPATEQYF. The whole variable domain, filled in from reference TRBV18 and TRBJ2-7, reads NAGVMQNPRHLVRRRGQEARLRCSPMKGHSHVYWYRQLPEEGLKFMVYLQKENIIDESGMPKERFSAEFPKEGPSILRIQQVVRGDSAAYFCASSPATEQYFGPGTRLTVT.

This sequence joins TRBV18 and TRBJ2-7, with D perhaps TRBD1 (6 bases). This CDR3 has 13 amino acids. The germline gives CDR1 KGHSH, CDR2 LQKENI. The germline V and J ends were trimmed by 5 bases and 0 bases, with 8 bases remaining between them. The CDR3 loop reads CASSGQSSYEQYF. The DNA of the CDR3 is TGTGCCAGCTCAGGACAGTCCTCCTACGAGCAGTACTTC.

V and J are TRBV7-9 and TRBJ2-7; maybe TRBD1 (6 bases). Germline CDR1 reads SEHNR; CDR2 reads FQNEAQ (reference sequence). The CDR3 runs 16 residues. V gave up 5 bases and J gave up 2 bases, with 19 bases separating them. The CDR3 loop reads CASSQTELQGTYEQYF. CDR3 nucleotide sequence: TGTGCCAGCAGCCAGACCGAGTTACAGGGAACCTACGAGCAGTACTTC. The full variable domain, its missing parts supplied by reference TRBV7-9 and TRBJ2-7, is DTGVSQNPRHKITKRGQNVTFRCDPISEHNRLYWYRQTLGQGPEFLTYFQNEAQLEKSRLLSDRFSAERPKGSFSTLEIQRTEQGDSAMYLCASSQTELQGTYEQYFGPGTRLTVT.

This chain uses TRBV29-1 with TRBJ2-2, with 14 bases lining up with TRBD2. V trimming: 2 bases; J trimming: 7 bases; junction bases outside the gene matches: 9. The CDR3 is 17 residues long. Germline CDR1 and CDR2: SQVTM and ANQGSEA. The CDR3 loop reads CSVEQPGLAGVFGELFF. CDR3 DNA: TGCAGCGTTGAACAACCGGGACTAGCGGGAGTCTTCGGGGAGCTGTTTTTT.

The CDR3 protein is CASSAISAGVPYEQYF. As DNA, the CDR3 is TGTGCCAGCAGCGCCATTTCGGCGGGGGTACCGTACGAGCAGTACTTC. This sequence joins TRBV4-2 and TRBJ2-7, with TRBD2 identical over 7 bases. This CDR3 spans 16 amino acids. Germline V gene sequence: CDR1 LGHNA, CDR2 YNFKEQ. Germline trimming cut 5 bases from V and 4 bases from J; bases unmatched to any gene: 14.

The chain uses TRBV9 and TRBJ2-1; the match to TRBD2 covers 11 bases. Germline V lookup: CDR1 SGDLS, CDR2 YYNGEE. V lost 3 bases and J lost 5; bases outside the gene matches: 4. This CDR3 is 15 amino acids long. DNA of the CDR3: TGTGCCAGCAGCGCGGGACTAGCGGTCAACAATGAGCAGTTCTTC. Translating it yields CASSAGLAVNNEQFF.